The clone carrying this T cell receptor (beta chain) appeared many times. Its target is unknown. Trimming pared 3 bases from V and 5 bases from J, leaving 12 bases between. Germline loops: CDR1 KGHDR, CDR2 SFDVKD. CDR3 length equals 15 residues. This record belongs to a study of glioma-infiltrating T cells. Whole-study results and caveats: Non-neoplastic patients had below-expected tissue-blood divergence, while all gliomas exceeded expectation.

Amplification of TCR alpha and beta CDR3 regions from RNA used iRepertoire nested multiplex PCR. TCRdb ran MiXCR on the multiplex PCR reads and lists one entry per CDR3 protein. The sample holds roughly 350,000 distinct CDR3 sequences, 35% to 45% seen once. The sequenced material came from glioma tissue, nonneoplastic brain tissue, or PBMCs (not recorded which). The chain combines TRBV24-1 with TRBJ1-4; D is perhaps TRBD1 (5 bases). This TCR was sampled from a human donor with low-grade glioma or glioblastoma, undergoing nonglioma brain surgery, or in good health (not recorded which). This chain's CDR3 is CATSDGAGSNEKLFF. The CDR3 coding sequence is TGTGCCACCAGTGATGGGGCAGGGTCGAATGAAAAACTGTTTTTT.